This entry describes one TCR delta chain. This clone was detected a few times. Its antigen is currently not known. The sample holds no much larger clone one base away, and base qualities are not on file. These data belong to a study of Vδ1+ human thymocytes (dated by TCRdb to about 2018). Some background on the complete study: mRNA-level TRG and TRD CDR3 repertoires of highly purified Vdelta1+ thymocytes from young children were characterised as a data resource. Validation of the multiplex-based CDR3 amplicon strategy against 5'RACE-based CDR3 amplicon generation methods had been performed previously. Study-level results and caveats: About 20% of thymic TRD sequences were found to be Vdelta2 (and few were Vdelta3) despite high sort purity, in contrast to peripheral blood Vdelta1+ controls. The authors advised highly purified populations and single-cell validation, since unexpected Vdelta2 sequences could cause misinterpretation of bulk repertoire data. Donors shared many TRG clonotypes (up to roughly 6.9x10^3), but TRD repertoires were essentially private, with at most 130 shared. The thymic TRG and TRD repertoires appeared highly polyclonal, with Gaussian CDR3 length distributions, in contrast to the oligoclonal repertoires of peripheral blood. No clustering by age or sex was observed, so analyses did not stratify donors by these variables.

V is trimmed back by 0 bases and J by 0 bases, and the junction contains 14 bases that no gene match accounts for. The germline V gene supplies CDR1 TSWWSYY and CDR2 QGS. The CDR3, cysteine through phenylalanine, is 20 amino acids long. Only CDR3 DNA is held: 60 bases, read in frame from base 1. RNA extraction was carried out with the RNeasy mini kit, and reverse transcription was then done using Superscript III. CDR3 amplicons were produced by multiplex PCR using pooled V-gene forward primers and a constant-region reverse primer with Illumina adaptor overhangs. After gel purification, amplicons were indexed with Nextera index primers over about 8 extra PCR cycles and were then purified with AMPure XP beads. Libraries were sequenced on an Illumina MiSeq with paired-end 250 bp reads, dual indexing and roughly 20% PhiX spike-in. In the original analysis: Reads were quality checked with FastQC, and TRG read pairs were merged with ea-utils fastq-join. IMGT/HighV-QUEST was used to annotate sequences, retaining only productive sequences with an unambiguous V-gene assignment, and each clonotype was defined by an identical CDR3 sequence. Downstream analysis used VDJtools 1.1.1, tcR 2.2.3, Treemap and vegan Shannon diversity in R 3.4.4. Clones were re-identified by TCRdb from the public reads with CATT, and rows with the same DNA were merged. The V and J calls, along with clone size, are taken from TCRdb and not from the paper's own processing. For this sample the table gives more than 45,000 delta-chain clones, of which roughly 15% were detected only once. About 0.4% of the sample belongs to the ten largest clones.

Thymic samples were depleted of alphabeta T cells, then CD3+ TCRVdelta1+ TCRVdelta2- thymocytes were FACS-sorted. A purity of about 97% to 99.6% was achieved for sorted Vdelta1+ thymocytes. The thymic specimens were obtained from fewer than ten paediatric patients, aged roughly 5 days to 15 months, who were having corrective cardiac surgery. Thymic tissue was dispersed, and mononuclear cells were isolated on a Histopaque-1077 density gradient. The staining antibodies were anti-TCRVdelta1 clone TS8.2, anti-TCRVdelta2 clone B6, anti-CD3 clone HIT3a and anti-TCRalphabeta clone IP26. Sequenced input: Vdelta1+ gamma-delta thymocytes from the thymus. The cell subset or site label corresponds to: FACS-sorted CD3+ TCRalphabeta- TCRVdelta1+ TCRVdelta2- thymocytes. Recombination linked TRDV1 to TRDJ1; 9 nucleotides in the junction match TRDD3. This receptor was obtained from a girl younger than two who had congenital heart surgery. This receptor has the CDR3 CALGELKRLGDPTYTDKLIF. The sequenced DNA is TGTGCTCTTGGGGAACTGAAACGGCTGGGGGATCCAACGTACACCGATAAACTCATCTTT.